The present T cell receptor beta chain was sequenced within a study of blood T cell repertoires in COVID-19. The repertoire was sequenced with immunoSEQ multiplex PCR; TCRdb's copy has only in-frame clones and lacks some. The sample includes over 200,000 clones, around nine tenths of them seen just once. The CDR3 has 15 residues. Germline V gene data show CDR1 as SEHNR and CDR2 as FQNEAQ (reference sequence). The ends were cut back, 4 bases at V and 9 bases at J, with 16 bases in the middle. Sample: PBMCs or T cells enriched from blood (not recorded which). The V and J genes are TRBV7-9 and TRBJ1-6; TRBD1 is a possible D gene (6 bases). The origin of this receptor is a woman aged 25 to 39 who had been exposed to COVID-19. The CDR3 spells CASSSPWTVGSPLHF. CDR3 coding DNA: TGTGCCAGCAGCTCTCCTTGGACAGTTGGTTCACCCCTCCACTTT.